Here is one T cell receptor beta chain with its context. Its antigen is currently unknown. These data come from a study of beta chain features in type 1 diabetes. Overall study context: The patients were much like the healthy donors in age, gender and cell yields.

Investigators reverse transcribed all isolated RNA, so they sequenced expressed TCRB transcripts. The method was immunoSEQ multiplex PCR; TCRdb's version includes in-frame clones alone and lacks a portion of them. Here the sample spans approximately 150,000 clones, about 13% being singletons. The CDR3 length is 15 residues. Germline loops: CDR1 GTSNPN, CDR2 SVGIG (reference sequence). V lost 2 bases and J 1 base, leaving 9 bases between the germline ends. The study's findings and limits: Among patients with Type 1 diabetes, TCRB CDR3s were moderately but significantly shorter in every one of the four CD4+ subsets.

This sequence was found in a man younger than 30 with type 1 diabetes. The chain employs TRBV30 and TRBJ2-6; no definite D call. Material: central memory CD4+ T cells from blood. CDR3 sequence reads: CAWSYLTSGANVLTF. As DNA, the CDR3 is TGTGCCTGGAGTTACCTTACTTCTGGGGCCAACGTCCTGACTTTC.